The rows below give T cell receptor beta chains drawn from one sample of a study of breast tumors, draining lymph nodes, adjacent tissues. TCRdb reanalysed the multiplex PCR reads using MiXCR and keeps one entry per CDR3 protein. The sample lists about 200,000 distinct CDR3 sequences, roughly 29% seen once, with 4.3% in the top ten. Input material: axillary lymph node tissue. These TCRs come from a female donor with breast cancer. Some clones in this sample may be carry-over from other donors' samples. The CDR3 runs from the conserved cysteine through the conserved F or W. A D gene is named only where the DNA matches it firmly. Expanded clones get a size class; other rows say once, few or many, or leave the size out.

>TRBJ1-5|13|TRBV6-5|NA|NA
CASSHGSNQPQHF
TGTGCCAGCAGTCACGGTAGCAATCAGCCCCAGCATTTT
>TRBJ2-3|16|TRBV5-8|many|NA
CASSWRGPLGTDTQYF
TGTGCCAGCAGCTGGCGGGGGCCCCTCGGCACAGATACGCAGTATTTT
>TRBJ2-3|15|TRBV12-3/TRBV12-4|many|TRBD1
CASSLDRVGTDTQYF
TGTGCCAGCAGCTTAGACAGGGTAGGAACAGATACGCAGTATTTT
>TRBJ2-7|13|TRBV10-3|many|NA
CAISSQGTHEQYF
TGTGCCATCAGCTCGCAAGGGACCCACGAGCAGTACTTC
>TRBJ2-7|13|TRBV7-9|many|NA
CASSLSGPREQYF
TGTGCCAGCAGCTTAAGCGGCCCCCGCGAGCAGTACTTC
>TRBJ1-1|17|TRBV6-5|NA|NA
CASSYSIRAHMNTEAFF
TGTGCCAGCAGTTACTCAATCAGAGCCCATATGAACACTGAAGCTTTCTTT
>TRBJ1-4|15|TRBV18|many|TRBD1
CASSSTDRAGEKLFF
TGTGCCAGCTCATCCACGGACAGGGCGGGTGAAAAACTGTTTTTT
>TRBJ2-7|14|TRBV9|many|NA
CASSVGGIDYEQYF
TGTGCCAGCAGCGTTGGCGGGATAGACTACGAGCAGTACTTC
>TRBJ1-2|15|TRBV4-1|many|NA
CASSPSEASNYGYTF
TGCGCCAGCAGCCCTAGCGAGGCCTCTAACTATGGCTACACCTTC
>TRBJ1-5|12|TRBV3-1|many|NA
CASSQVGQPQHF
TGTGCCAGCAGCCAAGTGGGTCAGCCCCAGCATTTT
>TRBJ1-5|16|TRBV7-7|NA|TRBD1
CASSPGTGGGRQPQHF
TGTGCTAGCAGCCCCGGGACAGGGGGAGGGAGGCAGCCCCAGCATTTT
>TRBJ1-5|15|TRBV20-1|many|TRBD1
CSARATGGGNQPQHF
TGCAGTGCTAGAGCAACAGGGGGAGGCAATCAGCCCCAGCATTTT
>TRBJ2-7|14|TRBV5-1|many|TRBD2
CASKDEREFHEQYF
TGCGCCAGCAAGGATGAGCGGGAGTTCCACGAGCAGTACTTC
>TRBJ1-1|15|TRBV20-1|NA|TRBD1
CSARDPDRGNTEAFF
TGCAGTGCTAGAGATCCCGACAGGGGAAACACTGAAGCTTTCTTT
>TRBJ2-7|14|TRBV7-6|many|TRBD2
CASSQRGGSYEQYF
TGTGCCAGCAGCCAGCGGGGTGGGTCCTACGAGCAGTACTTC
>TRBJ2-3|16|TRBV7-2|many|TRBD1
CASSPGQGPSTDTQYF
TGTGCCAGCAGCCCAGGACAGGGGCCAAGCACAGATACGCAGTATTTT
>TRBJ2-1|12|TRBV3-1|once|NA
CASSEQGYEQFF
TGTGCCAGCAGCGAACAGGGTTACGAGCAGTTCTTC
>TRBJ2-1|12|TRBV7-2|many|TRBD2
CASSSQRGGGFF
TGTGCCAGCAGCTCCCAGCGGGGCGGGGGGTTCTTC
>TRBJ2-1|13|TRBV20-1|many|TRBD2
CSARDQASGRAAF
TGCAGTGCTAGAGATCAGGCTAGCGGGAGGGCCGCCTTC
>TRBJ2-2|15|TRBV13|many|TRBD2
CASSPSGGFTGELFF
TGTGCCAGCAGTCCGAGCGGGGGGTTCACCGGGGAGCTGTTTTTT
>TRBJ2-7|13|TRBV7-9|many|NA
CASSNQGTYEQYF
TGTGCCAGCAGTAACCAGGGGACCTACGAGCAGTACTTC
>TRBJ2-4|14|TRBV11-3|few|TRBD2
CASSSRGAGDIQYF
TGTGCCAGCAGCTCGCGGGGGGCCGGGGACATTCAGTACTTC
>TRBJ2-1|12|TRBV20-1|once|NA
CSARPGAVAPFF
TGCAGTGCTAGACCAGGGGCAGTAGCGCCGTTCTTC
>TRBJ1-2|18|TRBV24-1|NA|NA
CATSVRIQPGSTTWATPF
TGTGCCACCAGTGTCCGCATCCAGCCGGGATCCACGACTTGGGCTACCCCCTTC
>TRBJ1-2|14|TRBV18|NA|TRBD1
CASSPGQENYGYTF
TGTGCCAGCTCACCTGGACAGGAGAACTATGGCTACACCTTC
>TRBJ2-2|16|TRBV7-9|NA|NA
CAGSLGPTPNTGELFF
TGTGCCGGCAGCTTGGGCCCAACTCCGAACACCGGGGAGCTGTTTTTT
>TRBJ2-2|12|TRBV2|NA|NA
CASSDTSGELFF
TGTGCCAGCAGTGACACTAGCGGGGAGCTGTTTTTT
>TRBJ2-7|13|TRBV6-2/TRBV6-3|many|NA
CASSPPQGREQYF
TGTGCCAGCAGCCCGCCACAGGGCCGGGAGCAGTACTTC
>TRBJ2-1|16|TRBV11-2|many|TRBD2
CASSLVLPSGGDEQFF
TGTGCCAGCAGCTTAGTTTTGCCTAGCGGGGGTGATGAGCAGTTCTTC
>TRBJ2-5|17|TRBV7-9|NA|NA
CASSLQQGTGEAETQYF
TGTGCCAGCAGCTTACAACAAGGCACCGGGGAGGCAGAGACCCAGTACTTC
>TRBJ2-2|15|TRBV11-3|many|NA
CASSNTGIHTGELFF
TGTGCCAGCAGCAACACAGGGATTCACACCGGGGAGCTGTTTTTT
>TRBJ2-1|17|TRBV3-1|once|TRBD2
CASSLRGGGAGYNEQFF
TGTGCCAGCAGCCTTCGGGGCGGGGGGGCAGGGTACAATGAGCAGTTCTTC
>TRBJ2-7|16|TRBV3-1|NA|TRBD2
CASSQDSGYSFYKQYF
TGTGCCAGCAGCCAGGATAGCGGGTATTCTTTCTACAAGCAGTACTTC
>TRBJ2-3|15|TRBV7-8|NA|NA
CASSRQGGGTDAQYF
TGTGCCAGCAGCCGCCAAGGGGGAGGCACAGATGCGCAGTATTTT
>TRBJ2-7|13|TRBV2|many|TRBD2
CASTRGGAYEQYF
TGTGCCAGCACCCGGGGGGGGGCCTACGAGCAGTACTTC
>TRBJ2-7|14|TRBV18|many|TRBD1
CASSPDRGLGEQYF
TGTGCCAGCTCACCCGACAGGGGGCTGGGGGAGCAGTACTTC
>TRBJ1-3|15|TRBV10-2|many|TRBD1
CASSVDRASGNTIYF
TGCGCCAGCAGTGTCGACAGGGCCTCTGGAAACACCATATATTTT
>TRBJ2-3|14|TRBV20-1|NA|TRBD1
CSATGQGPYNEQYF
TGCAGTGCCACAGGACAGGGTCCCTACAATGAGCAGTATTTT
>TRBJ2-2|11|TRBV11-2|many|NA
CASSATGELFF
TGTGCCAGCAGCGCCACCGGGGAGCTGTTTTTT
>TRBJ2-1|16|TRBV14|many|TRBD2
CASSQRSGGVDNEQFF
TGTGCCAGCAGCCAACGAAGCGGGGGGGTTGACAATGAGCAGTTCTTC
>TRBJ2-3|15|TRBV20-1|NA|NA
CSAREGAWGTDTQYF
TGCAGTGCTAGAGAGGGGGCTTGGGGCACAGATACGCAGTATTTT